The next 8 T cell receptor beta chains were all read from a single sample in a study of shared clonotypes between healthy human individuals (dated by TCRdb to 2018 to 2021). The library relied on the immunoSEQ multiplex PCR assay. TCRdb mirrors the immuneACCESS table, restricted to in-frame sequences. Some clones are absent from its copies; in checked studies, under half trace to an unresolved V gene, and the reason for the others is unknown. In this sample the table shows more than 2,000,000 clones, 90% to 95% of which occur a single time. About 0.37% of the sample is taken by the ten largest. Sequencing was performed on naive CD4+ T cells from PBMCs. The meaning of the sample's cell subset or site label: CD45RA+ positively selected. The receptors derive from a man between 18 and 29 years old in good health. Some clones in this sample may be carry-over from other donors' samples.

The chain uses TRBV11-3 and TRBJ2-2; D not certain. The V and J ends lost 1 base and 6 bases respectively, with 0 bases between them. The CDR3 has 11 residues. CDR1 is SGHNT, CDR2 YENEEA, per germline. The CDR3 sequence is CASSLAGELFF. For the CDR3, the DNA is TGTGCCAGCAGCTTAGCCGGGGAGCTGTTTTTT.

V usage is TRBV4-2 and J usage is TRBJ2-6, with TRBD2 matching over 16 bases. The V gene end was trimmed by 0 bases and the J gene end by 1 base; junction bases not matched to a gene: 0. This CDR3 contains 19 residues. Germline CDR1 LGHNA, CDR2 YNFKEQ. The chain's CDR3 is CASSQEGLAGGSGANVLTF. The CDR3 coding sequence is TGTGCCAGCAGCCAAGAGGGACTAGCGGGAGGGTCTGGGGCCAACGTCCTGACTTTC.

The CDR3 bases are TGTGCCAGCAGAGCACCGGGACTAGCGGGTTTAGATACGCAGTATTTT. It yields the protein CASRAPGLAGLDTQYF. J is TRBJ2-3 and V is TRBV28; 12 bases align to TRBD2. CDR1 is MDHEN and CDR2 is SYDVKM in the germline V gene. This CDR3 comprises 16 residues. V was pared by 6 bases and J by 5 bases, with 9 bases of the junction left unmatched.

About this clone: Other DNA sequences within the sample encode an identical CDR3. This sequence joins TRBV28 and TRBJ2-7; D may be TRBD2 (6 bases). The CDR3 loop spans 13 amino acids. Germline V gene sequence: CDR1 MDHEN, CDR2 SYDVKM. V dropped 6 bases and J dropped 4 bases, with 13 bases sitting between them. The CDR3 nucleotides read TGTGCCAGCAGCCTGCCGGGACTTTACGAGCAGTACTTC. As protein: CASSLPGLYEQYF.

J is TRBJ2-1 and V is TRBV5-6; TRBD2 might be the D (6 bases). Germline V gene sequence: CDR1 SGHDT, CDR2 YYEEEE. CDR3 length: 13 amino acids. The ends were cut back, 5 bases at V and 6 bases at J, with 12 bases in the middle. DNA for the CDR3: TGTGCCAGCAGGACGATGGGGGGCAATGAGCAGTTCTTC. Its translation is CASRTMGGNEQFF.

The chain links TRBV28 to TRBJ2-7, with D maybe TRBD2 (7 bases). CDR1 is MDHEN, CDR2 SYDVKM, per germline. The CDR3 totals 15 residues. V gave up 6 bases and J gave up 6 bases, with 21 bases separating them. CDR3 residues: CASRFHYRGRGEQYF. CDR3 DNA sequence: TGTGCCAGCAGGTTCCATTATAGGGGGAGGGGCGAGCAGTACTTC.

The chain couples TRBV7-9 to TRBJ2-1; possible D gene TRBD2, 5 bases. Germline values: CDR1 SEHNR, CDR2 FQNEAQ (reference sequence). Trimming stripped 7 bases from V and 5 bases from J, with 12 bases between. The CDR3 loop spans 13 amino acids. This CDR3 reads CASTPGSHNEQFF. As DNA, the CDR3 is TGTGCCAGCACTCCGGGGTCACACAATGAGCAGTTCTTC.

The chain joins TRBV7-8 to TRBJ2-2, with D unresolved. The CDR3 contains 16 residues. V was clipped by 3 bases and J by 2 bases, with 13 bases between them. CDR1 SGHVS and CDR2 FQNEAQ come from the germline V gene. Here the CDR3 DNA reads TGTGCCAGCAGCTTCCAATCGGGCAGTAACACCGGGGAGCTGTTTTTT. Translating it yields CASSFQSGSNTGELFF.